This TCR beta chain was documented in a study of CD8 T cells in Susac syndrome. The authors carried out high-throughput sequencing of TCR beta. They applied it to CD8+ and CD4+ T cells obtained from blood. V was cut by 2 bases and J by 6 bases, with 17 bases left in between. The CDR3 runs 16 residues. Germline V CDR1 and CDR2: SGHDN, FVKESK. Broader study findings: The study's TCR sequencing and HLA analysis covered a relatively small number of individuals, and the study acknowledged this.

An input of roughly 0.45 to 1 ug of RNA was subjected to reverse transcription using random hexamers. Each CDR3 protein is one row after TCRdb ran MiXCR on the immunoSEQ multiplex PCR reads. The profile shows approximately 120,000 distinct CDR3 sequences, more than 85% of them singletons. Concerning this clonotype itself: Its antigen remains unidentified.

The genes are TRBV14 and TRBJ1-5; D possibly corresponds to TRBD1 (6 bases). The source material was CD8+ T cells from PBMCs. This TCR derives from a human donor with multiple sclerosis. CDR3 residues: CASSQNRELWGQPQHF. CDR3 DNA: TGTGCCAGCAGCCAAAACAGGGAGTTGTGGGGTCAGCCCCAGCATTTT.